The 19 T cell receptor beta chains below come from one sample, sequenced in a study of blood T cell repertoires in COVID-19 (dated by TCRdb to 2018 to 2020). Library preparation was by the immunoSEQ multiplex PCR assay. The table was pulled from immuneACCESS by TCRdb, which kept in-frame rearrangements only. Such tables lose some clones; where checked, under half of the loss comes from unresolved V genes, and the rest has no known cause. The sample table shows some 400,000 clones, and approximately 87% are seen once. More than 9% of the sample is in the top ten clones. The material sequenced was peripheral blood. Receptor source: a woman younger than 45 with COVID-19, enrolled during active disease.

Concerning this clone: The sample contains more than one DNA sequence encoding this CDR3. The chain's CDR3 is CASSPSGDTGELFF. CDR3 nucleotides: TGCGCCAGCAGCCCATCCGGGGACACCGGGGAGCTGTTTTTT. V is TRBV5-1 and J is TRBJ2-2, with a possible D match to TRBD2 (5 bases). The V gene's germline CDR1 is SGHRS and CDR2 YFSETQ. V shed 4 bases and J shed 3 bases, with 10 bases lying between them. This CDR3 is 14 amino acids long. The whole variable domain, filled in from reference TRBV5-1 and TRBJ2-2, reads KAGVTQTPRYLIKTRGQQVTLSCSPISGHRSVSWYQQTPGQGLQFLFEYFSETQRNKGNFPGRFSGRQFSNSRSEMNVSTLELGDSALYLCASSPSGDTGELFFGEGSRLTVL.

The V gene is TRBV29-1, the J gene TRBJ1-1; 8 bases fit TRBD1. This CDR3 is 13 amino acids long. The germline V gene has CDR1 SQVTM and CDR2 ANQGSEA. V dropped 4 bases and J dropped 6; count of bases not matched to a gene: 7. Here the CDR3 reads CSVVGTGRSEAFF. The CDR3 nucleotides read TGCAGCGTTGTAGGGACAGGAAGATCTGAAGCTTTCTTT.

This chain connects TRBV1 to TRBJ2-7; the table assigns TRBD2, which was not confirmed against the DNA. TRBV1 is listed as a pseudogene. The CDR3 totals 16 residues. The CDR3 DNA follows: TGCACCAGCAGCCTAAGAACGGGAGGGCCTACCCACGAGCAGTACTTC. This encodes CTSSLRTGGPTHEQYF.

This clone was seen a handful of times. The CDR3 DNA reads as TGTGCCAGCAGCGCTCGGTACTCGTCCGGGGTCACTGAAGCTTTCTTT. It is translated as CASSARYSSGVTEAFF. The chain uses TRBV9 and TRBJ1-1; D call uncertain. The CDR3 consists of 16 residues. CDR1 is SGDLS and CDR2 is YYNGEE in the germline V gene. The germline V and J ends were trimmed by 3 bases and 4 bases, with 19 bases remaining between them.

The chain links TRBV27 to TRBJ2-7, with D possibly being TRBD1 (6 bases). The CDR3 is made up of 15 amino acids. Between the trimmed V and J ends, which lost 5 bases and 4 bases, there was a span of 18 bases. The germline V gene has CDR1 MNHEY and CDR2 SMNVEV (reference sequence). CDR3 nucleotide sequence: TGTGCCAGCAGTCTTACCAGGGGTATCCCTTACGAGCAGTACTTC. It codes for CASSLTRGIPYEQYF.

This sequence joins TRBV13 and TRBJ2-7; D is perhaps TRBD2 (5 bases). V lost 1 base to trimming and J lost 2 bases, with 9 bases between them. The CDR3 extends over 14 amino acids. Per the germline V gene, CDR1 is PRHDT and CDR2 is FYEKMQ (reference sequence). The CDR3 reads CASSLVGSTYEQYF. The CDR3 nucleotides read TGTGCCAGCAGCTTAGTGGGGAGTACCTACGAGCAGTACTTC.

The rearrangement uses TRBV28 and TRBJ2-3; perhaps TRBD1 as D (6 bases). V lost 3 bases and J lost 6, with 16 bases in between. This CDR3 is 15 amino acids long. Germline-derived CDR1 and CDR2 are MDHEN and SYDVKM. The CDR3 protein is CASSFTARDIDTQYF. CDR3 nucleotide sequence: TGTGCCAGCAGTTTTACAGCTCGGGACATCGATACGCAGTATTTT.

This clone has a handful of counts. This CDR3 is CASSRSPSGTNEQFF. DNA for the CDR3: TGCGCCAGCAGCAGGTCCCCTAGCGGAACCAATGAGCAGTTCTTC. The chain recombines TRBV5-1 with TRBJ2-1; TRBD2 agrees at 7 bases. The J segment lost 6 bases and the V segment lost 4 bases, leaving 10 bases of the junction unmatched. CDR3 length equals 15 residues. Looked up from germline, CDR1 is SGHRS and CDR2 is YFSETQ.

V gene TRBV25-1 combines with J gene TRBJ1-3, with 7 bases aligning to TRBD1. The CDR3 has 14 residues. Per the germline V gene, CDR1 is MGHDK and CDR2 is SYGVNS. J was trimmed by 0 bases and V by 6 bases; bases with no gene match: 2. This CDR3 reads CASSAGGSGNTIYF. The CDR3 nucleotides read TGTGCCAGCAGCGCAGGGGGCTCTGGAAACACCATATATTTT.

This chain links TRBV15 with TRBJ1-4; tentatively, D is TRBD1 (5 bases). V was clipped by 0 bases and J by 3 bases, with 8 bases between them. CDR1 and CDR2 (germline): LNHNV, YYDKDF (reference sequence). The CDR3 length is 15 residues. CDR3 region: CATSRDGRANEKLFF. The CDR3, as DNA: TGTGCCACCAGCAGAGATGGCAGGGCTAATGAAAAACTGTTTTTT.

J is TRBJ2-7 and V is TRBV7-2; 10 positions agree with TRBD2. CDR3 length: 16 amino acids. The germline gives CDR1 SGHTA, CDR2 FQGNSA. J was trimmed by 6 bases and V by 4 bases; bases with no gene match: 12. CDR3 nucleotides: TGTGCCAGCAGCTCGCCCCTAGCGGGAGTCTCGTTCGAGCAGTACTTC. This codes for CASSSPLAGVSFEQYF.

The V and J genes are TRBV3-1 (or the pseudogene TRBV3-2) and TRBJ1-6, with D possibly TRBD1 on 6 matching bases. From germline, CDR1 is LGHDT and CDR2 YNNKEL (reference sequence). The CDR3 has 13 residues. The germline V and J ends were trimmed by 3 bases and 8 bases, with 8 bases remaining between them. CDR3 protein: CASSQGADSPLHF. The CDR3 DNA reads TGTGCCAGCAGCCAGGGGGCGGATTCACCCCTCCACTTT.

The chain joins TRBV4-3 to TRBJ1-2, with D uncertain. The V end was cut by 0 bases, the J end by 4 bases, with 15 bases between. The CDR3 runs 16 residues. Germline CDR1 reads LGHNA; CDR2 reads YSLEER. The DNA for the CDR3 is TGCGCCAGCAGCCAAGAATGGCGGGAGGTGACCTATGGCTACACCTTC. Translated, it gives CASSQEWREVTYGYTF.

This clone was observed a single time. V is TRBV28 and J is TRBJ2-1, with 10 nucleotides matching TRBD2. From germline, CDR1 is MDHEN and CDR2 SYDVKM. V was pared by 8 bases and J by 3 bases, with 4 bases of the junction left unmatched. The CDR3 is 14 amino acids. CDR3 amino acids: CASRSGGNYNEQFF. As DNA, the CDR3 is TGTGCCAGCCGTAGCGGGGGGAACTACAATGAGCAGTTCTTC.

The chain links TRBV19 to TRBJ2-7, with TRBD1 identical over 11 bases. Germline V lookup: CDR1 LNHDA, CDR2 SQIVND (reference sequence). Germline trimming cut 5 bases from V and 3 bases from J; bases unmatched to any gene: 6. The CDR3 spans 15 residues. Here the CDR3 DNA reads TGTGCCAGTAGTGTCCTCGGGACAGGGGGCTACGAGCAGTACTTC. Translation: CASSVLGTGGYEQYF.

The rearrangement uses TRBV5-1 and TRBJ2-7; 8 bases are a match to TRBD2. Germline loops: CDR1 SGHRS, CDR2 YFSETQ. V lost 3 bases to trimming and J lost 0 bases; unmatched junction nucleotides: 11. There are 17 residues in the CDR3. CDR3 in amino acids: CASSSALVAGSSYEQYF. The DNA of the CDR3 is TGCGCCAGCAGCTCGGCGCTTGTAGCGGGAAGCTCCTACGAGCAGTACTTC.

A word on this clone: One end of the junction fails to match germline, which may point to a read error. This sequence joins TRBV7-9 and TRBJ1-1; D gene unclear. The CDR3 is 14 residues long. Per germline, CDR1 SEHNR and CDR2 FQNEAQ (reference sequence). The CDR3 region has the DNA TGTGCCAGCAGCCCGGGTCCTCTGAACGCTGAAGCTTTCTTT. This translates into CASSPGPLNAEAFF. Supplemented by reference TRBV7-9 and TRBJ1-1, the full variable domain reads DTGVSQNPRHKITKRGQNVTFRCDPISEHNRLYWYRQTLGQGPEFLTYFQNEAQLEKSRLLSDRFSAERPKGSFSTLEIQRTEQGDSAMYLCASSPGPLNAEAFFGQGTRLTVV.

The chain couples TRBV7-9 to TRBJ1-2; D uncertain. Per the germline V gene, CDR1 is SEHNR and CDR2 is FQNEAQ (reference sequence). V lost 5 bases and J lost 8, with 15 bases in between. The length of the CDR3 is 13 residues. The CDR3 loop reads CASSPTGFEGYTF. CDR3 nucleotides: TGTGCCAGCAGCCCAACGGGGTTTGAGGGCTACACCTTC.

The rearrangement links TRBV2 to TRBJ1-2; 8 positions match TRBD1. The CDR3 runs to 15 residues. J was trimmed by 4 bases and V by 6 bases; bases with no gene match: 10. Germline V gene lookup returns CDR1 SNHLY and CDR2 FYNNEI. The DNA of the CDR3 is TGTGCCAGCAGGGTTAGACAGGGGAGTTTCTATGGCTACACCTTC. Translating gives CASRVRQGSFYGYTF.